Listed here are 22 T cell receptor beta chains from one sample, sequenced in a study of CD8 T cells in ankylosing spondylitis (dated by TCRdb to the late 2010s). The paper's findings and limits, for the study overall: A TCR beta motif of about 8 highly homologous amino acid variants appeared characteristic of blood from ankylosing spondylitis patients.

The protocol used for the library was 5' RACE. Sequencer: Illumina HiSeq 2500. The raw public reads went through TCRdb reprocessing: fastp at Q25, MiXCR clone calling, in-frame beta chains kept. Merged by CDR3 protein, the rows form single entries marked with the most common genes and DNA. A total of some 220,000 distinct CDR3 sequences appear in this sample, around 7.9% of them only once. The leading ten clones occupy approximately 15% of the sample. The antigens these receptors bind are not known. Sequenced input: blood, either unsorted or a sorted T cell fraction (not recorded which). These TCRs come from a male donor with ankylosing spondylitis.

With regard to this clonotype: A much larger clone differs from this one at a single base, so this may be a read error. This sequence joins TRBV12-3 or TRBV12-4 and TRBJ1-2; a possible D gene is TRBD1 (5 bases). The CDR3 consists of 14 residues. V lost 6 bases and J 2 bases, leaving 13 bases between the germline ends. In DNA form, the CDR3 reads TGTGCCAGCAGAGAAGAGAAGGGGAACTATGGCTACACCTTC. This translates into CASREEKGNYGYTF.

This clonotype was seen a few times. DNA of the CDR3: TGTGCCAGCAGCGTCCAACAGGGAACTATATCCTACAATGAGCAGTTCTTC. This encodes CASSVQQGTISYNEQFF. The chain has TRBV7-8 and TRBJ2-1; a weak D match, TRBD1 (6 bases). There are 17 residues in the CDR3. V was pared by 5 bases and J by 1 base, with 18 bases between. Germline V gene sequence: CDR1 SGHVS, CDR2 FQNEAQ.

The chain combines TRBV7-9 with TRBJ2-3; unclear D gene. This CDR3 comprises 12 residues. In germline, CDR1 is SEHNR, CDR2 FQNEAQ (reference sequence). Trimming left V 3 bases short and J 6 bases short, with 7 bases between. This chain's CDR3 is CASSFGRDTQYF. In nucleotides, the CDR3 is TGTGCCAGCAGCTTCGGTCGGGATACGCAGTATTTT.

This clonotype was counted at least ten times. V and J are TRBV5-1 and TRBJ1-1; tentative D call: TRBD1 (5 bases). V gave up 0 bases and J gave up 4 bases, with 10 bases separating them. CDR3 size: 14 residues. Germline CDR1 is SGHRS and CDR2 is YFSETQ. The CDR3 loop reads CASSLVGVGTEAFF. CDR3 bases: TGCGCCAGCAGCTTGGTGGGGGTGGGCACTGAAGCTTTCTTT.

This clonotype was observed at least ten times. The rearrangement joins TRBV4-3 to TRBJ2-3, with a tentative D call TRBD2 (5 bases). Germline loops: CDR1 LGHNA, CDR2 YSLEER. This CDR3 region has 15 residues. The ends were cut back, 3 bases at V and 3 bases at J, with 13 bases in the middle. In DNA, the CDR3 is TGCGCCAGCAGCCACGGAGCGGAAGGGACAGATACGCAGTATTTT. Translating gives CASSHGAEGTDTQYF.

Ten or more counts support this clonotype. J is TRBJ1-4 and V is TRBV4-1; D unresolved. CDR3 length: 16 amino acids. In germline, CDR1 is MGHRA, CDR2 YSYEKL. V shed 1 base and J shed 0 bases, with 9 bases lying between them. This CDR3 reads CASSQGLATTNEKLFF. The CDR3 coding sequence is TGCGCCAGCAGCCAAGGTCTCGCTACAACTAATGAAAAACTGTTTTTT.

The rearrangement links TRBV13 to TRBJ2-3, with D perhaps TRBD2 (6 bases). V was shortened by 5 bases and J by 1 base, with 22 bases between the two germline ends. The CDR3 totals 18 residues. CDR1 PRHDT and CDR2 FYEKMQ come from the germline V gene (reference sequence). CDR3 nucleotides: TGTGCCAGCAGCCCGGAGGGAGCCCGGTCAGGTCGCACAGATACGCAGTATTTT. Encoded protein: CASSPEGARSGRTDTQYF.

This clonotype was observed at least ten times. The chain joins TRBV10-3 to TRBJ2-2; D is undetermined. Trimming pared 8 bases from V and 1 base from J, leaving 8 bases between. The CDR3 totals 13 residues. Germline CDR1 and CDR2: ENHRY and SYGVKD. The chain's CDR3 is CAIGQENTGELFF. The CDR3 bases are TGTGCCATCGGTCAGGAGAACACCGGGGAGCTGTTTTTT.

This rearrangement joins TRBV15 to TRBJ1-2; D unclear. The CDR3 runs 14 residues. Trimming pared 0 bases from V and 4 bases from J, leaving 9 bases between. The germline gives CDR1 LNHNV, CDR2 YYDKDF (reference sequence). The CDR3: CATSRDVGSYGYTF. CDR3 bases: TGTGCCACCAGCAGAGATGTAGGAAGCTATGGCTACACCTTC.

This clonotype was recorded many times. The chain combines TRBV12-3 or TRBV12-4 with TRBJ1-1; D gene ambiguous. The CDR3 spans 11 residues. The V and J ends lost 3 bases and 5 bases respectively, with 4 bases between them. CDR3 in amino acids: CASSFLTEAFF. DNA of the CDR3: TGTGCCAGCAGTTTTTTAACTGAAGCTTTCTTT.

Of note for this clonotype: A read error may be the cause here, since a much bigger clone is one base away. The CDR3 does not end in the conserved phenylalanine or tryptophan, so this is likely a read error. This sequence joins TRBV5-1 and TRBJ2-7; D call uncertain. Per the germline V gene, CDR1 is SGHRS and CDR2 is YFSETQ. The CDR3 totals 16 residues. V was cut by 0 bases and J by 3 bases, with 16 bases left in between. Here the CDR3 DNA reads TGCGCCAGCAGCTTGGGGGCCAGGACGACATACTACGAGCAGTACCTC. Translation gives CASSLGARTTYYEQYL.

This clonotype has a handful of counts. The rearrangement links TRBV7-2 to TRBJ2-5; D is perhaps TRBD2 (5 bases). The CDR3 contains 15 residues. Trimming removed 0 bases from V and 5 bases from J, with 13 bases in between. Germline CDR1 and CDR2: SGHTA and FQGNSA. The CDR3: CASSLAPRRLETQYF. CDR3 in DNA: TGTGCCAGCAGCTTAGCCCCCAGGAGGTTGGAGACCCAGTACTTC.

This clonotype was counted at least ten times. This chain connects TRBV6-1 to TRBJ1-2, with a tentative D call TRBD1 (5 bases). Germline V gene data show CDR1 as MNHNS and CDR2 as SASEGT. V was trimmed by 4 bases and J by 4 bases, leaving 16 bases between them. This CDR3 has 15 residues. The CDR3 DNA is TGTGCCAGCAGTGCCCTGGGACCGACCTTCTATGGCTACACCTTC. It encodes CASSALGPTFYGYTF.

There are a few counts of this clonotype. The chain joins TRBV7-9 to TRBJ2-3, with 7 bases matching TRBD1. Germline-derived CDR1 and CDR2 are SEHNR and FQNEAQ (reference sequence). There are 17 residues in the CDR3. J lost 6 bases, V lost 1 base, and 13 bases had no gene match. CDR3 DNA: TGTGCCAGCAGCTTAGTAAGGGGGCTACTGGCCCTCGATACGCAGTATTTT. It yields the protein CASSLVRGLLALDTQYF.

This clonotype has at least ten counts. V and J are TRBV6-5 and TRBJ2-7, with TRBD1 matching over 7 bases. V dropped 1 base and J dropped 0; count of bases not matched to a gene: 3. The CDR3 has 15 residues. Germline V CDR1 and CDR2: MNHEY, SVGAGI. The chain's CDR3 is CASSYLGTDSYEQYF. In DNA, the CDR3 is TGTGCCAGCAGTTACTTAGGGACAGACTCCTACGAGCAGTACTTC.

The sample holds a few counts of this clonotype. The chain is built from TRBV7-6 and TRBJ2-1; 12 nucleotides match TRBD2. The CDR3 length is 18 residues. Germline CDR1 reads SGHVS; CDR2 reads FNYEAQ. The V gene end was trimmed by 5 bases and the J gene end by 3 bases; junction bases not matched to a gene: 11. The CDR3 DNA follows: TGTGCCAGCAGCCCAAGACTAGCGGGAGTCGAGGGCTACAATGAGCAGTTCTTC. Translation: CASSPRLAGVEGYNEQFF.

Many counts were recorded for this clonotype. This chain uses TRBV27 with TRBJ2-1; 7 bases match TRBD2. Unmatched junction bases numbered 9, after V lost 6 bases and J lost 7 bases. The germline gives CDR1 MNHEY, CDR2 SMNVEV (reference sequence). The CDR3 runs to 14 residues. The CDR3, as DNA: TGTGCCAGCAGCCTGGGGGGGACGCCTAATGAGCAGTTCTTC. It specifies CASSLGGTPNEQFF.

This clonotype was recorded at least ten times. V usage is TRBV7-2 and J usage is TRBJ2-5, with D perhaps matching TRBD1 (6 bases). Germline lookup yields CDR1 SGHTA and CDR2 FQGNSA. CDR3 length: 13 amino acids. The V end lost 6 bases, the J end lost 4 bases, and 12 bases lay between the germline ends. The CDR3, as DNA: TGTGCCAGCAGACGCACAGGGCTAGAGACCCAGTACTTC. Translated, it gives CASRRTGLETQYF.

This clonotype was seen ten or more times. The rearrangement links TRBV10-3 to TRBJ2-1; 12 positions agree with TRBD2. J lost 8 bases, V lost 6 bases, and 5 bases had no gene match. The CDR3 is made up of 14 amino acids. Germline CDR1 and CDR2: ENHRY and SYGVKD. The CDR3 loop reads CAIRTSGGLYEQFF. The CDR3 nucleotides read TGTGCCATCAGAACTAGCGGGGGGCTCTATGAGCAGTTCTTC.

This clonotype has just a few counts. The chain employs TRBV28 and TRBJ2-5; 16 nucleotides agree with TRBD2. CDR1 is MDHEN, CDR2 SYDVKM, per germline. Trimming took 3 bases from V and 2 from J; bases not matched to a gene: 0. This CDR3 spans 16 amino acids. CDR3 DNA: TGTGCCAGCAGTTTGGGACTAGCGGGAGGGCAAGAGACCCAGTACTTC. Its translation is CASSLGLAGGQETQYF.

This clonotype was counted at least ten times. V is TRBV5-1 and J is TRBJ2-1; the match to TRBD2 covers 8 bases. Germline values: CDR1 SGHRS, CDR2 YFSETQ. CDR3 size: 15 residues. J gave up 6 bases and V 0 bases, and 5 bases lay outside the gene matches. CDR3 sequence: CASSLAAGAGNEQFF. Written as DNA, the CDR3 is TGCGCCAGCAGCTTGGCAGCGGGAGCGGGCAATGAGCAGTTCTTC.

The sample holds a few counts of this clonotype. J is TRBJ2-7 and V is TRBV7-2; D not certain. Trimming left V 6 bases short and J 5 bases short, with 17 bases between. This CDR3 region has 14 residues. Germline CDR1 and CDR2: SGHTA and FQGNSA. In nucleotides, the CDR3 is TGTGCCAGCAGAAACCCAGGCCCAGTGAACGAGCAGTACTTC. Translation gives CASRNPGPVNEQYF.